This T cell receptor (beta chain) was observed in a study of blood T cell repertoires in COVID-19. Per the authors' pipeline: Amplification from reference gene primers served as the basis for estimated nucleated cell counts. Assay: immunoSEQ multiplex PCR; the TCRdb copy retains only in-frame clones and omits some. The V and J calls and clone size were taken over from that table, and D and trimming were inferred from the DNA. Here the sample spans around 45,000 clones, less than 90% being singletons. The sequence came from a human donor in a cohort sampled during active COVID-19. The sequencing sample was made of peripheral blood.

DNA for the CDR3: TGTGCCAGCAGCTTAGTCCCGCGTAATGAAAAACTGTTTTTT. This translates into CASSLVPRNEKLFF. The chain links TRBV7-2 to TRBJ1-4; D is unresolved. Germline assignment: CDR1 SGHTA and CDR2 FQGNSA. The CDR3 is 14 amino acids. Deletions cut 1 base from V and 4 bases from J, with 7 bases between.